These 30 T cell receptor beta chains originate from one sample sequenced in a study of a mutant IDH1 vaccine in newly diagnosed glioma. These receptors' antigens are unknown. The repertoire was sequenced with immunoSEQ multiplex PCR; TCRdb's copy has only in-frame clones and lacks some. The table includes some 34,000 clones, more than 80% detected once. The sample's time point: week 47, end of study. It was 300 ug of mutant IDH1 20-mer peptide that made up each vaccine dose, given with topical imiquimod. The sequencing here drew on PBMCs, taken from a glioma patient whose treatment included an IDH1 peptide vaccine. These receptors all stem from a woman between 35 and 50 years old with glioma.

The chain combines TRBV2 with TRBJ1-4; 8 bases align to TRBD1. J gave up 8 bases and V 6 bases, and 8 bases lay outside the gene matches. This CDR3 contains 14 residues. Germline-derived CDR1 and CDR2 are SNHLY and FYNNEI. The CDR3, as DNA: TGTGCCAGCAGCGATGACAGGGGCGCGGAAAAACTGTTTTTT. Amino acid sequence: CASSDDRGAEKLFF.

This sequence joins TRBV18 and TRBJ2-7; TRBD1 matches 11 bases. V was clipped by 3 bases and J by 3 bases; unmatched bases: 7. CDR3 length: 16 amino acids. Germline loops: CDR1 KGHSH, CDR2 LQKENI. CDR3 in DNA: TGTGCCAGCTCACCCTCCCAGGGGACAGGGGGCTACGAGCAGTACTTC. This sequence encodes CASSPSQGTGGYEQYF.

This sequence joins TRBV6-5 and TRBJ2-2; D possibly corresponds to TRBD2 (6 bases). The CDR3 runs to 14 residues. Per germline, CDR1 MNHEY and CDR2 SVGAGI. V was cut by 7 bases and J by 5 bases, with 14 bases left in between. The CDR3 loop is CASKGFGGTGELFF. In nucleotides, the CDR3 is TGTGCCAGCAAGGGGTTCGGGGGAACCGGGGAGCTGTTTTTT.

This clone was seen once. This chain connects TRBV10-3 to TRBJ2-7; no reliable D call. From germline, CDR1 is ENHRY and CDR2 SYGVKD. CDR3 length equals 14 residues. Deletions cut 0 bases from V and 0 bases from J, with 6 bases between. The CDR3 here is CAISESYSSYEQYF. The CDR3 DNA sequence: TGTGCCATCAGTGAGTCGTACAGCTCCTACGAGCAGTACTTC.

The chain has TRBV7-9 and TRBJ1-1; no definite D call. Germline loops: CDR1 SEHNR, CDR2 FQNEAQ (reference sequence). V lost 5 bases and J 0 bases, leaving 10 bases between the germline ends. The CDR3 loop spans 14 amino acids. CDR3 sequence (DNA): TGTGCCAGCAGCAAAGGACGGCTGAACACTGAAGCTTTCTTT. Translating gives CASSKGRLNTEAFF.

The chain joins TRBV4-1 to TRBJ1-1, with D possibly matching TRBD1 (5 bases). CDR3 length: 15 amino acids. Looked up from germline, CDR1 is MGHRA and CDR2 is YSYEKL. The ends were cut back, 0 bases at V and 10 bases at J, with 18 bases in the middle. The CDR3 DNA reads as TGCGCCAGCAGCCAAGATACCCAGGGCCTTATCAGAGCTTTCTTT. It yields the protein CASSQDTQGLIRAFF.

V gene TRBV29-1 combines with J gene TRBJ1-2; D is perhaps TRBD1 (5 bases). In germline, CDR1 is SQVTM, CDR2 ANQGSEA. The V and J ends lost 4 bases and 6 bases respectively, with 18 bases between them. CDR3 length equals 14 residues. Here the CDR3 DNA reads TGCAGCGTTGCCCTCCCGGGACTTTCGGATGGCTACACCTTC. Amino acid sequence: CSVALPGLSDGYTF.

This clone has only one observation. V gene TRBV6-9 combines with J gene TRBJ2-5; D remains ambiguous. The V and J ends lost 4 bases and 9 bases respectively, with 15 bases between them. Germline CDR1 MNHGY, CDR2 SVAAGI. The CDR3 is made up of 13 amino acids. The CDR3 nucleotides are TGTGCCAGCAGTTCTCGTCGGTTGGTGGCCCAGTACTTC. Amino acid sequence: CASSSRRLVAQYF.

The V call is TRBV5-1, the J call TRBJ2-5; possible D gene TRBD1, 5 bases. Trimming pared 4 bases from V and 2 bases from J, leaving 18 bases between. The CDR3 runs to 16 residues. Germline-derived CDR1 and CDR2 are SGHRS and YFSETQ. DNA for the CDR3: TGCGCCAGCAGCGAAGGACAAGGGTTTTGGCAAGAGACCCAGTACTTC. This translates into CASSEGQGFWQETQYF.

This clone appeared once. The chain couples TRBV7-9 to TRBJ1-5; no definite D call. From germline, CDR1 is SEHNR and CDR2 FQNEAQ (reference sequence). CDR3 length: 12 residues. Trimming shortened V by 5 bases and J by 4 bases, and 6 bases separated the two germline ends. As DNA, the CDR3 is TGTGCCAGCAGCGCTACGAATCAGCCCCAGCATTTT. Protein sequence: CASSATNQPQHF.

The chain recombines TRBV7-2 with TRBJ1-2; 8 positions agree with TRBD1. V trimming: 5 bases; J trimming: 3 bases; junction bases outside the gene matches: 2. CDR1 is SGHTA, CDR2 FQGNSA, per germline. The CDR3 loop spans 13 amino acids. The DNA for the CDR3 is TGTGCCAGCAGCGTGGACAGGGACTATGGCTACACCTTC. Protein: CASSVDRDYGYTF.

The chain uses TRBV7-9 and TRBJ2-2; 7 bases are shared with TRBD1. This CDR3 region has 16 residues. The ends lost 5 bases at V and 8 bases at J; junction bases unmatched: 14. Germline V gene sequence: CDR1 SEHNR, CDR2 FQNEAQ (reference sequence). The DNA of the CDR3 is TGTGCCAGCAGCCTCAGTGGCGGACAGGTAGTGGGGGAGCTGTTTTTT. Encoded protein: CASSLSGGQVVGELFF.

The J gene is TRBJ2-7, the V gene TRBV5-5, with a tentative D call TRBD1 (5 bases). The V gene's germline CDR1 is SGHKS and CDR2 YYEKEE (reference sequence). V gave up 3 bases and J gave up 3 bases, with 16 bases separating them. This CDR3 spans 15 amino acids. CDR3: CASSYGDSSYYEQYF. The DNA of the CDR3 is TGTGCCAGCAGCTATGGAGACAGCTCCTACTACGAGCAGTACTTC.

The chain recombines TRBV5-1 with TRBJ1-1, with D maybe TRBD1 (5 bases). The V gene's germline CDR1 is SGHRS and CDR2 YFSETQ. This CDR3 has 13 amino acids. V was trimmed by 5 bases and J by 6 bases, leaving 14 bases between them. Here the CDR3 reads CASSPSLGAEAFF. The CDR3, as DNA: TGCGCCAGCAGTCCTTCACTGGGGGCTGAAGCTTTCTTT.

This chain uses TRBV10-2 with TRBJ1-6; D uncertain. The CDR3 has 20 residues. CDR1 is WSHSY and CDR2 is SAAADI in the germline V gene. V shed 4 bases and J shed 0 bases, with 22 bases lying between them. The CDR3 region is CASSVHQYLTGSSYNSPLHF. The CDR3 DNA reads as TGCGCCAGCAGTGTCCATCAGTACCTCACGGGGAGCTCCTATAATTCACCCCTCCACTTT.

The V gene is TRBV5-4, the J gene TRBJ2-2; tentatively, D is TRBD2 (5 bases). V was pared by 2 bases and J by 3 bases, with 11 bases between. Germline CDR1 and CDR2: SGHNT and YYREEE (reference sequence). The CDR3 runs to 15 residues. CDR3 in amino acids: CASSLSGIDTGELFF. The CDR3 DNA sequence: TGTGCCAGCAGCTTATCGGGGATAGACACCGGGGAGCTGTTTTTT.

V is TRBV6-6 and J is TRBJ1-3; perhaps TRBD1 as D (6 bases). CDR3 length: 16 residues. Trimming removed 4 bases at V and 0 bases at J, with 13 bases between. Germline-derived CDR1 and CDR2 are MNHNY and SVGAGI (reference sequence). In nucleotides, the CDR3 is TGTGCCAGCAGTTCCAGCGACAGGTTCTCTGGAAACACCATATATTTT. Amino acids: CASSSSDRFSGNTIYF.

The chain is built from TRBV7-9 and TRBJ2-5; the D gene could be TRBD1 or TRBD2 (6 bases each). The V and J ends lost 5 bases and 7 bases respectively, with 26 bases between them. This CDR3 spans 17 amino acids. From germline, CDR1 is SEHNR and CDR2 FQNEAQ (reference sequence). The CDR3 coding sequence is TGTGCCAGCAGCCGACGGGGGCAGGGATCTGTTTTTCGGACCCAGTACTTC. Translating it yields CASSRRGQGSVFRTQYF.

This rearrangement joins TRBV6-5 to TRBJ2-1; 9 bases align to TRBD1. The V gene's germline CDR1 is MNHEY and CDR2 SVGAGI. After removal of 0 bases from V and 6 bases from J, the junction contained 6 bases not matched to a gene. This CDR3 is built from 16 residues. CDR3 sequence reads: CASSYSGTGWSNEQFF. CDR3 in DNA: TGTGCCAGCAGTTACTCCGGGACAGGGTGGTCCAATGAGCAGTTCTTC.

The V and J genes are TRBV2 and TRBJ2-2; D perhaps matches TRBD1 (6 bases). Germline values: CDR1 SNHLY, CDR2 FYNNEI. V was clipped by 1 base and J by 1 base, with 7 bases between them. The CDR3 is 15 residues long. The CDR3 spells CASSEEGQNTGELFF. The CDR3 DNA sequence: TGTGCCAGCAGTGAAGAGGGACAGAACACCGGGGAGCTGTTTTTT.

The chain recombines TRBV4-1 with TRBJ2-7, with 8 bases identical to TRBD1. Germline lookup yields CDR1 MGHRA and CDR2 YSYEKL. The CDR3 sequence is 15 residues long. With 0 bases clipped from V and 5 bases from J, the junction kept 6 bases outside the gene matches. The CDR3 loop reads CASSQDLSGGNEQYF. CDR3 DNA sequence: TGCGCCAGCAGCCAAGATTTGTCAGGGGGCAACGAGCAGTACTTC.

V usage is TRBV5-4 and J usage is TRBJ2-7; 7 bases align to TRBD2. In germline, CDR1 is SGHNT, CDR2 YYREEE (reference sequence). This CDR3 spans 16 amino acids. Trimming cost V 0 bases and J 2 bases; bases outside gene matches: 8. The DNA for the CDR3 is TGTGCCAGCAGCTTGGTGGGGGAGGGAGGGACCTACGAGCAGTACTTC. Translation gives CASSLVGEGGTYEQYF. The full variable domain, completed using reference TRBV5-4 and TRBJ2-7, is ETGVTQSPTHLIKTRGQQVTLRCSSQSGHNTVSWYQQALGQGPQFIFQYYREEENGRGNFPPRFSGLQFPNYSSELNVNALELDDSALYLCASSLVGEGGTYEQYFGPGTRLTVT.

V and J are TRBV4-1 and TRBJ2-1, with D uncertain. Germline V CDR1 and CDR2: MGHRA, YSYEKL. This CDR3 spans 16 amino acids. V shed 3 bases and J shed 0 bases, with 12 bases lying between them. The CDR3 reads CASSHDWVGSYNEQFF. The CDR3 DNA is TGCGCCAGCAGCCATGACTGGGTGGGCTCCTACAATGAGCAGTTCTTC.

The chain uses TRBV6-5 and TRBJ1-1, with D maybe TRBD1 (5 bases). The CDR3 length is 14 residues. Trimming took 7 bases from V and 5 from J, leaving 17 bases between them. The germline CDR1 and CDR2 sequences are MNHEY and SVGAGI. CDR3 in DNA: TGTGCCAGCACCTCAGAGGGGCGAGGGACTGAAGCTTTCTTT. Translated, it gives CASTSEGRGTEAFF.

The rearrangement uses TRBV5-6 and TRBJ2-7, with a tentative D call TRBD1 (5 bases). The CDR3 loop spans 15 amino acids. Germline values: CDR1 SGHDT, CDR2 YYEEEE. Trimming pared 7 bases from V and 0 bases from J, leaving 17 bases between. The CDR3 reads CASSNWGLASYEQYF. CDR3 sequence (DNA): TGTGCCAGCTCGAACTGGGGCCTCGCCTCCTACGAGCAGTACTTC.

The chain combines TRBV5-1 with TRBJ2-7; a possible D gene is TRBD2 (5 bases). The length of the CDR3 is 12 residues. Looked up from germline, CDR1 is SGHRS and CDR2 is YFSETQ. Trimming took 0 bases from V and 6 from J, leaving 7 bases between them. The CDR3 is CASSLGSGEQYF. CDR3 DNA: TGCGCCAGCAGCTTGGGGAGCGGCGAGCAGTACTTC.

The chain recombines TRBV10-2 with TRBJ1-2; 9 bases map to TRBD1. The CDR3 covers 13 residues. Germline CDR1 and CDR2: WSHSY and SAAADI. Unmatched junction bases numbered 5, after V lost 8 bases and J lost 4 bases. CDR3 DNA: TGCGCCAGCGCAACAGGGGGCGGCTATGGCTACACCTTC. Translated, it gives CASATGGGYGYTF.

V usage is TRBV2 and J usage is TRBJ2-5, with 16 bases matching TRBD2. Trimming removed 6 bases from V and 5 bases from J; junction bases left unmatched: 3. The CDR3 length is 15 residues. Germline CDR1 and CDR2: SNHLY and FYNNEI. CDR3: CASRGGLAGGETQYF. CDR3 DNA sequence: TGTGCCAGCAGGGGGGGACTAGCGGGAGGGGAGACCCAGTACTTC. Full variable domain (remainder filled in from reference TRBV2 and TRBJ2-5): EPEVTQTPSHQVTQMGQEVILRCVPISNHLYFYWYRQILGQKVEFLVSFYNNEISEKSEIFDDQFSVERPDGSNFTLKIRSTKLEDSAMYFCASRGGLAGGETQYFGPGTRLLVL.

The DNA for the CDR3 is TGTGCCACCAGCTATGCGGCCTATGGGAGCCCCGAGCAGTACTTC. Its protein is CATSYAAYGSPEQYF. The chain carries TRBV15 and TRBJ2-7, with D perhaps matching TRBD2 (5 bases). The CDR3 has 15 amino acids. Trimming removed 5 bases from V and 6 bases from J, with 20 bases in between. CDR1 is LNHNV and CDR2 is YYDKDF in the germline V gene (reference sequence).

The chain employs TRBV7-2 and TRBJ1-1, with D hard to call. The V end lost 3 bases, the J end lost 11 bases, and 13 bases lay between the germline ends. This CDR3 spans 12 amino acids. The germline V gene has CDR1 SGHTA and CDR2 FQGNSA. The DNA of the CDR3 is TGTGCCAGCAGCTTGGGTAGGACTTCTGCTTTCTTT. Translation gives CASSLGRTSAFF.